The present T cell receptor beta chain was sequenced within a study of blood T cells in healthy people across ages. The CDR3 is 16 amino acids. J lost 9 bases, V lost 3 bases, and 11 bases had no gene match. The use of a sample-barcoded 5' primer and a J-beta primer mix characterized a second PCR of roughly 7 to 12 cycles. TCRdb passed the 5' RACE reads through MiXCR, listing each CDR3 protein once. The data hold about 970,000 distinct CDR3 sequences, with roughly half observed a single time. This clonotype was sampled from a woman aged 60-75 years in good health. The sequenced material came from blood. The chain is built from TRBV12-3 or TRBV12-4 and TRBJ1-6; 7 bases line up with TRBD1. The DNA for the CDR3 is TGTGCCAGCAGTTTGTGGTCGACAGGGTCGGCTTCACCCCTCCACTTT. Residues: CASSLWSTGSASPLHF.